The source of this T cell receptor (beta chain) is a study of OX40 agonist ivuxolimab in advanced cancers. Study-level points and caveats: Partial responders dosed at 0.1-3.0 mg/kg displayed clonal expansion ranking among the lowest. On average, CD8+ T cells showed a greater number of expanded clones than CD4+.

Method: immunoSEQ multiplex PCR; TCRdb's copy keeps in-frame clones and lacks some. The table shows roughly 62,000 clones, with around 83% occurring only once. On this clone: Its antigen remains unknown.

The germline gives CDR1 SGDLS, CDR2 YYNGEE. This CDR3 spans 14 amino acids. After removal of 3 bases from V and 5 bases from J, the junction contained 6 bases not matched to a gene. The source of this sequence is an adult with an advanced solid tumor such as melanoma, head and neck, liver or kidney cancer. The chain has TRBV9 and TRBJ1-1; 8 bases line up with TRBD1. This material consisted of CD4+ or CD8+ T cells sorted from blood, taken in a trial of the OX40 agonist ivuxolimab. The CDR3 DNA sequence: TGTGCCAGCAGCGAGACAGGGGTTTGGACTGAAGCTTTCTTT. Its translation is CASSETGVWTEAFF.